This T cell receptor (beta chain) was found in a study of control samples from healthy donors and cancer patients. Sequencing was performed with immunoSEQ multiplex PCR; in TCRdb, only in-frame clones are kept and a portion is missing. Here the sample spans more than 50,000 clones, roughly 95% being singletons. Trimming removed 1 base from V and 0 bases from J, with 8 bases in between. Germline values: CDR1 SGHDT, CDR2 YYEEEE. The CDR3 length is 14 residues. The chain uses TRBV5-6 and TRBJ2-7; no clear D gene. The receptor was isolated from a woman between 18 and 30 years old in good health. Material: blood. DNA of the CDR3: TGTGCCAGCAGCTTGCTTCAGGACTCCTACGAGCAGTACTTC. It codes for CASSLLQDSYEQYF.